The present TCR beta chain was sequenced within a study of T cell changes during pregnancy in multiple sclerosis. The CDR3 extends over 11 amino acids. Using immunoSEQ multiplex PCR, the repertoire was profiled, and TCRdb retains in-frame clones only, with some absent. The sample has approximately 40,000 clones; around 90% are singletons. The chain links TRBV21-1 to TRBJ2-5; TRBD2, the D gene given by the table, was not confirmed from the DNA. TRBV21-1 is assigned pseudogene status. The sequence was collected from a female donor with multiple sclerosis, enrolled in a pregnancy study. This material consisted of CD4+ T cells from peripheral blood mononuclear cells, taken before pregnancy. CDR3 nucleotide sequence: TGTGCCAGCGAGGAGGCAGAGACCCAGTACTTC. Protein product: CASEEAETQYF.